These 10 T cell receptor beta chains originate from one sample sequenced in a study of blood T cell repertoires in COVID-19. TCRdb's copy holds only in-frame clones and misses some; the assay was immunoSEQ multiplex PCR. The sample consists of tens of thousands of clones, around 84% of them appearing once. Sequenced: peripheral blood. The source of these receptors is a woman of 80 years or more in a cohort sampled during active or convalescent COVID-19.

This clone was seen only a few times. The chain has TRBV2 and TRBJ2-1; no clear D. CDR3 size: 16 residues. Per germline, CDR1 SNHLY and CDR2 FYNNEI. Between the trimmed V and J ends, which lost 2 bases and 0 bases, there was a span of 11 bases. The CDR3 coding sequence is TGTGCCAGCAGTGAACGAGGCGCGAGCTCCTACAATGAGCAGTTCTTC. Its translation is CASSERGASSYNEQFF. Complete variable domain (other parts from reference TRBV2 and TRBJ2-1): EPEVTQTPSHQVTQMGQEVILRCVPISNHLYFYWYRQILGQKVEFLVSFYNNEISEKSEIFDDQFSVERPDGSNFTLKIRSTKLEDSAMYFCASSERGASSYNEQFFGPGTRLTVL.

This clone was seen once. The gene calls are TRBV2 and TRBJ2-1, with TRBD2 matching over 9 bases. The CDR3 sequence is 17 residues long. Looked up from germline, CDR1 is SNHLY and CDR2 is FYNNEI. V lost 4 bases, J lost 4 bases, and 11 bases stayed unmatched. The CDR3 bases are TGTGCCAGCAGTGGAGGAGGACTAGCGAGGGAATACAATGAGCAGTTCTTC. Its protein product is CASSGGGLAREYNEQFF.

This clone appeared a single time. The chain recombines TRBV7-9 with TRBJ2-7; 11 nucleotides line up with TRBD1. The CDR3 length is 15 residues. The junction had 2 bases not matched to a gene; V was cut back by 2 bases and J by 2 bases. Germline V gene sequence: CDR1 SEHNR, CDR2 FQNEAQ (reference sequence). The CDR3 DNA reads TGTGCCAGCAGCTTATCGGGACAGGGGGCCTACGAGCAGTACTTC. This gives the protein CASSLSGQGAYEQYF.

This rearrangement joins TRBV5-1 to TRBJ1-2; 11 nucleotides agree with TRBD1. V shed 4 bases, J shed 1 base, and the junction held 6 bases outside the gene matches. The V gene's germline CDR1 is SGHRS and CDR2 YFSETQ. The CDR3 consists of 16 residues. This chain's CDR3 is CASSRTGGEGNYGYTF. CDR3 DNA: TGCGCCAGCAGCCGGACAGGGGGCGAAGGTAACTATGGCTACACCTTC. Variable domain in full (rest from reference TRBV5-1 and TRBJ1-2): KAGVTQTPRYLIKTRGQQVTLSCSPISGHRSVSWYQQTPGQGLQFLFEYFSETQRNKGNFPGRFSGRQFSNSRSEMNVSTLELGDSALYLCASSRTGGEGNYGYTFGSGTRLTVV.

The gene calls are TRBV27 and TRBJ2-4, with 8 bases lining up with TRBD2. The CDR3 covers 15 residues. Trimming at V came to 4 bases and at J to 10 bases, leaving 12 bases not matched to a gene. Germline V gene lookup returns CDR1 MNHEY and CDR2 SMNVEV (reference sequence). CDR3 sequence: CASSSPTGGRRIQYF. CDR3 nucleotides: TGTGCCAGCAGTTCCCCTACGGGAGGGCGGAGAATTCAGTACTTC.

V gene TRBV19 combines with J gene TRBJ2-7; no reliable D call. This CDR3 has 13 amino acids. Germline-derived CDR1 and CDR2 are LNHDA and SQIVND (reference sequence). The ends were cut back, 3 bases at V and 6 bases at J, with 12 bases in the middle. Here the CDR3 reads CASSIIETGEQYF. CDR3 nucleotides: TGTGCCAGTAGTATCATTGAAACCGGCGAGCAGTACTTC.

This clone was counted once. CDR3 sequence: CASRDIGNTGELFF. CDR3 in DNA: TGTGCCAGCAGGGACATCGGGAACACCGGGGAGCTGTTTTTT. The J gene is TRBJ2-2, the V gene TRBV6-5; possible D gene TRBD1, 5 bases. In germline, CDR1 is MNHEY, CDR2 SVGAGI. V was shortened by 6 bases and J by 1 base, with 9 bases between the two germline ends. The CDR3 has 14 amino acids.

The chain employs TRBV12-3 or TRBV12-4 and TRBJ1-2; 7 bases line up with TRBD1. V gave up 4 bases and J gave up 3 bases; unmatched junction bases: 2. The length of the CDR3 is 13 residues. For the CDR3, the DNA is TGTGCCAGCAGTTGGGACAGCTACTATGGCTACACCTTC. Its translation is CASSWDSYYGYTF.

Here the CDR3 DNA reads TGCAGCGTTCAGGGGAATGTCGGCTACACCTTC. This translates into CSVQGNVGYTF. This sequence joins TRBV29-1 and TRBJ1-2, with a tentative D call TRBD1 (6 bases). Trimming pared 5 bases from V and 8 bases from J, leaving 12 bases between. CDR3 size: 11 residues. The germline V gene has CDR1 SQVTM and CDR2 ANQGSEA.

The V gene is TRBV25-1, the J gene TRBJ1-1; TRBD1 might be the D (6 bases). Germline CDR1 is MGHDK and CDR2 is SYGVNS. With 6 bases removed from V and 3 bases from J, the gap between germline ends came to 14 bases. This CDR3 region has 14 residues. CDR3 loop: CASRQTGRDTEAFF. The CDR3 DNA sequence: TGTGCCAGCAGACAAACAGGGCGGGACACTGAAGCTTTCTTT.